This T cell receptor (beta chain) originates from a study of blood T cell repertoires in COVID-19. Study overall: Samples of COVID-19 (acute and convalescent) were obtained from the United States, Italy and Spain. T cells, B-cell-depleted T cells, or PBMCs provided the cDNA or gDNA that served as material.

Authors' data handling: Reference gene primer amplification yielded estimated nucleated cell counts. Clones were read by immunoSEQ multiplex PCR, and TCRdb kept only the in-frame ones, dropping some. V and J calls and clone size are copied from that table; D and trimming were computed from the DNA. The data hold 150,000 to 200,000 clones, with just under 90% observed a single time. Trimming cost V 7 bases and J 4 bases, with 10 bases left between them. Germline CDR1 and CDR2: MNHEY and SVGAGI. CDR3 length: 12 amino acids. Sequencing was done on a sample of peripheral blood. J is TRBJ1-2 and V is TRBV6-5; D remains ambiguous. This sequence originates from a man aged 18 to 35 with active or convalescent COVID-19. CDR3 in DNA: TGTGCCAGCACTGGCGGGCCCTATGGCTACACCTTC. Residues: CASTGGPYGYTF.